This is a list of T cell receptor beta chains from one sample in a study of T cells in Graves' hyperthyroidism and ophthalmopathy. TCRdb called the multiplex PCR reads again in MiXCR, with one record for every CDR3 protein. Seen here are approximately 150,000 distinct CDR3 sequences, 9.4% observed once, and the top ten hold roughly 23%. Sequenced input: blood. The receptors shown here come from a woman aged 18-35 years with Graves' hyperthyroidism that later progressed to Graves' ophthalmopathy. Each CDR3 is given with its conserved first and last residue. D genes are given only for firm matches. The size entry gives once, few, many or a size class.

v_call: TRBV20-1; cdr3_length: 15; d_call: NA; j_call: TRBJ2-5; clone_size: many; cdr3_aa: CSDTRGRVSRETQYF; cdr3_nt: TGCAGTGACACACGGGGGCGCGTTTCCCGAGAGACCCAGTACTTC
v_call: TRBV15; cdr3_length: 15; d_call: NA; j_call: TRBJ1-2; clone_size: many; cdr3_aa: CATSRDPGASHGYTF; cdr3_nt: TGTGCCACCAGCAGGGACCCGGGGGCTTCCCATGGCTACACCTTC
v_call: TRBV6-2/TRBV6-3; cdr3_length: 11; d_call: NA; j_call: TRBJ2-5; clone_size: many; cdr3_aa: CASTNLETQYF; cdr3_nt: TGTGCCAGCACCAACCTGGAGACCCAGTACTTC
v_call: TRBV4-1; cdr3_length: 17; d_call: TRBD1; j_call: TRBJ1-2; clone_size: few; cdr3_aa: CASSQTDRDNLNYGYTF; cdr3_nt: TGCGCCAGCAGCCAGACGGACAGGGATAATTTAAACTATGGCTACACCTTC
v_call: TRBV12-3/TRBV12-4; cdr3_length: 12; d_call: TRBD2; j_call: TRBJ2-5; clone_size: many; cdr3_aa: CASSSGGETQYF; cdr3_nt: TGTGCCAGCAGTTCGGGGGGAGAGACCCAGTACTTC
v_call: TRBV7-2; cdr3_length: 15; d_call: NA; j_call: TRBJ1-6; clone_size: many; cdr3_aa: CASSPTGLRDSPLHF; cdr3_nt: TGTGCCAGCAGCCCCACTGGACTAAGGGATTCACCCCTCCACTTT
v_call: TRBV28; cdr3_length: 15; d_call: NA; j_call: TRBJ2-1; clone_size: many; cdr3_aa: CASSPWGDSFNEQFF; cdr3_nt: TGTGCCAGCAGCCCTTGGGGGGACAGCTTCAATGAGCAGTTCTTC
v_call: TRBV30; cdr3_length: 15; d_call: NA; j_call: TRBJ1-5; clone_size: few; cdr3_aa: CAWSRPRVADQPQHF; cdr3_nt: TGTGCCTGGAGTAGACCCAGGGTGGCGGATCAGCCCCAGCATTTT
v_call: TRBV10-3; cdr3_length: 13; d_call: NA; j_call: TRBJ2-5; clone_size: many; cdr3_aa: CATQSGVQETQYF; cdr3_nt: TGTGCCACCCAATCAGGAGTTCAAGAGACCCAGTACTTC
v_call: TRBV20-1; cdr3_length: 15; d_call: TRBD2; j_call: TRBJ2-7; clone_size: many; cdr3_aa: CSAIVTSGRAREQYF; cdr3_nt: TGCAGTGCTATAGTGACAAGCGGGAGGGCGAGGGAGCAGTACTTC
v_call: TRBV14; cdr3_length: 12; d_call: NA; j_call: TRBJ1-2; clone_size: many; cdr3_aa: CASSHSRDGYTF; cdr3_nt: TGTGCCAGCAGCCATAGTAGGGACGGCTACACCTTC
v_call: TRBV10-2; cdr3_length: 18; d_call: TRBD2; j_call: TRBJ2-5; clone_size: few; cdr3_aa: CASSESILAGGRGETQYF; cdr3_nt: TGCGCCAGCAGTGAGTCGATTCTGGCGGGGGGTCGCGGAGAGACCCAGTACTTC
v_call: TRBV7-8; cdr3_length: 17; d_call: NA; j_call: TRBJ1-2; clone_size: many; cdr3_aa: CASSLALFYRPIYGYTF; cdr3_nt: TGTGCCAGCAGCTTAGCGCTCTTTTATCGGCCTATCTATGGCTACACCTTC